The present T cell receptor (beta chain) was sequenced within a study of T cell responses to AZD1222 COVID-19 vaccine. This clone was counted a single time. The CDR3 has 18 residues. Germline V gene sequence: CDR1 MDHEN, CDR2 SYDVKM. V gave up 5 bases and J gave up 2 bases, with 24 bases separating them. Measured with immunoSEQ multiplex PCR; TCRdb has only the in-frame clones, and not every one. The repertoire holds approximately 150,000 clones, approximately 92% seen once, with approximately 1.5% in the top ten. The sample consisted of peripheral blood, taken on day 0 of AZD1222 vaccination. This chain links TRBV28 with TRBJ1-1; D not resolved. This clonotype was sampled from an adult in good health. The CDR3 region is CASSTSLADAQHNTEAFF. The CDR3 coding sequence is TGTGCCAGCAGTACGAGTCTGGCAGACGCCCAACATAACACTGAAGCTTTCTTT.